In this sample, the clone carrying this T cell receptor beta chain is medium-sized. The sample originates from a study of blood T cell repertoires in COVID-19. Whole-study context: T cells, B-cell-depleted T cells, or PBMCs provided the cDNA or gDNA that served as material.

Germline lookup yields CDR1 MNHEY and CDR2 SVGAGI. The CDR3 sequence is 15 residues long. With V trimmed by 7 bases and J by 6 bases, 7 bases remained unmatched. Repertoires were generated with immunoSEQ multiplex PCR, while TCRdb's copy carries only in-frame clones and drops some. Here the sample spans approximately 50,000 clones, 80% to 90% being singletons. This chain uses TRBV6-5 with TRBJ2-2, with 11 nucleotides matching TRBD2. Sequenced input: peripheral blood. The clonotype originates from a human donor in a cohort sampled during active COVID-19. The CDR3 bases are TGTGCCAGCACCTTTAGCGGGGGGGCCGCCGGGGAGCTGTTTTTT. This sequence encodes CASTFSGGAAGELFF.